This TCR beta chain was found in a study of blood T cell repertoires in COVID-19. Study context: Collection of acute and convalescent COVID-19 samples took place in the United States, Italy and Spain.

This CDR3 has 15 amino acids. Germline V lookup: CDR1 KGHSH, CDR2 LQKENI. Losses at the gene ends were 5 bases for V and 4 bases for J; bases not matched to a gene: 9. This table comes from immunoSEQ multiplex PCR, and its TCRdb copy is limited to in-frame clones, with some not included. This sample has some 170,000 clones, with about 74% found just once. This clonotype was obtained from a man in his sixties with acute or convalescent COVID-19. The V call is TRBV18, the J call TRBJ2-7; 9 bases line up with TRBD1. Input material: peripheral blood. CDR3 sequence: CASSNTGTGSYEQYF. The CDR3, as DNA: TGTGCCAGCTCAAACACCGGGACAGGGTCGTACGAGCAGTACTTC.